This T cell receptor (beta chain) appears in the sequencing data of a study of immune heterogeneity within non-small cell lung tumors. Genomic DNA from bulk tumor acted as the template, and around 0.55 ug was loaded per sample. During surgery, each primary tumor gave multiple biopsies spaced as far apart as possible. Curative surgery was performed on patients who had untreated, newly diagnosed non-small cell lung cancer. Amplification of TCR beta CDR3 was performed by multiplex PCR with 32 V and 13 J primers. Using its own MiXCR run on the multiplex PCR reads, TCRdb lists one record per CDR3 protein. The sample contains about 15,000 distinct CDR3 sequences, approximately 30% of which appear only once. The CDR3 sequence is 16 residues long. The germline V gene has CDR1 MNHEY and CDR2 SMNVEV (reference sequence). The trim removed 8 bases at V and 5 bases at J, leaving 13 bases unmatched. General study findings and limits: There were identical dominant CDR3 beta clonotypes recurring across tumor sites within a patient, together with site-unique high-frequency clones.

As concerns this clonotype: No antigen is known for it.

This clonotype was sampled from a woman aged 50 to 60 with non-small cell lung cancer. The material sequenced was lung tumor tissue. J is TRBJ2-1 and V is TRBV27, with 9 bases lining up with TRBD2. CDR3: CASQKTVAGADNEQFF. Written as DNA, the CDR3 is TGTGCCAGCCAAAAAACGGTAGCGGGAGCCGACAATGAGCAGTTCTTC.